Below, one T cell receptor (beta chain) is given with its context. Its antigen is currently unknown. These data originate in a study of T cells in narcolepsy. Study results and caveats: Some memory CD4+ repertoires had no autoreactive clone sequences. Autoreactive HCRT-specific and TRIB2-specific clonotypes were marked in same-patient CSF-versus-blood CD4+ comparisons. Reportedly, autoreactive clonotypes were serially detected in patients' blood but not controls'.

In germline, CDR1 is SGHKS, CDR2 YYEKEE (reference sequence). Trimming removed 6 bases from V and 4 bases from J, with 22 bases in between. This CDR3 has 16 amino acids. Profiled with immunoSEQ multiplex PCR; TCRdb holds only in-frame clones, not every one. The sample lists approximately 35,000 clones; 65% to 85% were seen once. This chain links TRBV5-5 with TRBJ1-2; D call uncertain. This TCR derives from a human donor in good health. The sequencing sample was made of memory (CD45RA-) CD4+ T cells from blood. CDR3 region: CASNLSFSRKTYGYTF. The CDR3 bases are TGTGCCAGCAATCTAAGTTTCTCGCGAAAGACCTATGGCTACACCTTC.